This T cell receptor beta chain stems from a study of CD8+CD57+ T cells in acquired aplastic anemia. Study overall: Sorted CD4+ and CD8+ cells gave an average of about 3 ug of DNA.

This clonotype was found many times. CDR3 and TCR beta VDJ profiling relied on genomic DNA as the template. One entry per CDR3 protein, called by TCRdb with MiXCR from the reads. The sample includes more than 250,000 distinct CDR3 sequences, 55% to 65% of them seen just once. The CDR3 is 14 residues long. Trimming removed 4 bases at V and 8 bases at J, with 18 bases between. Per germline, CDR1 SNHLY and CDR2 FYNNEI. Sequenced: sorted CD4+, CD8+, or CD8+CD57+ T cells (not recorded which) from PBMCs. J is TRBJ2-7 and V is TRBV2, with D uncertain. The TCR was taken from a human donor with severe aplastic anemia or a healthy control (not recorded which). As DNA, the CDR3 is TGTGCCAGCAGTGCTGAACAATCTGAGGTCCAGCAGTACTTC. Protein product: CASSAEQSEVQQYF.